The TCR beta chain described here comes from a study of T cell repertoires in cytomegalovirus infection. TCRdb redid the calling of the reads with MiXCR, one entry per CDR3 protein. The sample lists about 500,000 distinct CDR3 sequences; around 30% were seen once. This clonotype was detected ten times or more. Its cognate antigen is unknown. This TCR was sampled from a human donor in good health (CMV status not recorded). Some clones in this sample may be carry-over from other donors' samples. The input for sequencing was cultured PBMCs, taken from culture after CMV antigen stimulation.

The CDR3 DNA is TGTGCCAGCAGTTCACAAATATCTATAGGTGAGCAGTTCTTC. It translates to CASSSQISIGEQFF. This rearrangement joins TRBV12-3 or TRBV12-4 to TRBJ2-1; D gene unclear. V lost 4 bases to trimming and J lost 9 bases, with 16 bases between them. The CDR3 covers 14 residues.